This T cell receptor beta chain is from a study of T cell repertoires in cytomegalovirus infection. About the research overall: Recently identified HLA-C-restricted CMV epitopes were used, and well-studied HLA-B-restricted CMV epitopes were used as well. From public TCR beta signatures came an indication of both CMV infection and matching HLA type.

V shed 7 bases, J shed 6 bases, and the junction held 17 bases outside the gene matches. The CDR3 sequence is 16 residues long. Per the germline V gene, CDR1 is MNHEY and CDR2 is SMNVEV (reference sequence). Comment on this clonotype: The antigen is not known.

TCRdb re-called the reads with MiXCR, one entry per CDR3 protein. Altogether fewer than 950,000 distinct CDR3 sequences are present, about 31% being singletons, with the ten largest covering approximately 13%. The clonotype comes from a human donor in good health (CMV status not recorded). Some clones in this sample may be carry-over from other donors' samples. The sequencing here drew on cultured CD8+ T cells from PBMCs, taken from culture after CMV antigen stimulation. The chain recombines TRBV27 with TRBJ2-5; 7 nucleotides line up with TRBD1. CDR3 protein: CASIKMGVTGMKTQYF. The CDR3 bases are TGTGCCAGCATAAAGATGGGCGTGACAGGGATGAAGACCCAGTACTTC.